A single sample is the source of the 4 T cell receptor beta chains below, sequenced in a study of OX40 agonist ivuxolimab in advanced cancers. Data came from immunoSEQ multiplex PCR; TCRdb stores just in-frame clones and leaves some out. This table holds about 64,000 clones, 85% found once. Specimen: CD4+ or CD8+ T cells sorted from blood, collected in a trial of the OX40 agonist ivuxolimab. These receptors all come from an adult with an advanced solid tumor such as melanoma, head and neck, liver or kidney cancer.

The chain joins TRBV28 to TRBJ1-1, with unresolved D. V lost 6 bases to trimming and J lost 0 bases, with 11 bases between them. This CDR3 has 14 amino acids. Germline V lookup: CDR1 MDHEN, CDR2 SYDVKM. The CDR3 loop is CASRGTTVNTEAFF. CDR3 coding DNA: TGTGCCAGCAGGGGAACGACGGTGAACACTGAAGCTTTCTTT.

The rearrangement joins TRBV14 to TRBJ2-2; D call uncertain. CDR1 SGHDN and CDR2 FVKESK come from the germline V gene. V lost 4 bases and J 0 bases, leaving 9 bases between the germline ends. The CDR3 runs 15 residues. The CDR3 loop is CASSPFATNTGELFF. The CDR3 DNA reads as TGTGCCAGCAGCCCCTTTGCTACGAACACCGGGGAGCTGTTTTTT.

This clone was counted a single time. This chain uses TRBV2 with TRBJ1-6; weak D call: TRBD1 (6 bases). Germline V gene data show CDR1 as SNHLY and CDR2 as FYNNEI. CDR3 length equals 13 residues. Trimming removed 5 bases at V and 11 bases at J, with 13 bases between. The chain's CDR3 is CASSPPRGPPLHF. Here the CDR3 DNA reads TGTGCCAGCAGTCCCCCACGGGGGCCACCCCTCCACTTT.

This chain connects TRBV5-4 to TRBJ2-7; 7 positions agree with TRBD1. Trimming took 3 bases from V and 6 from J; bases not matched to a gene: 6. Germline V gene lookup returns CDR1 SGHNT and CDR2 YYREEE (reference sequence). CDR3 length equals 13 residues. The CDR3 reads CASSYDRAGEQYF. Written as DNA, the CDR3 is TGTGCCAGCAGCTACGACAGGGCGGGCGAGCAGTACTTC.